This T cell receptor (beta chain) emerged from a study of identical twins. This clonotype was observed at least ten times. Its specificity is not known. Study outcomes and limitations: Invariant MAIT and iNKT cells are populations that could partly confound zero-insertion analyses. There were fewer insertions in abundant cord blood beta clonotypes, but memory repertoires showed no such pattern.

cDNA molecules carried unique molecular identifiers, and template switching added a universal primer site. TCRdb itself ran the 5' RACE reads through MiXCR, one entry per CDR3 protein. The sample carries about 690,000 distinct CDR3 sequences, around 6% recorded once. This CDR3 contains 17 residues. Germline CDR1 SGHVS, CDR2 FQNEAQ. V lost 0 bases, J lost 6 bases, and 10 bases stayed unmatched. The rearrangement joins TRBV7-8 to TRBJ2-1, with 8 bases lining up with TRBD1. The material sequenced was naive T cells sorted from blood. This TCR was recovered from a man younger than 35 in good health. For the CDR3, the DNA is TGTGCCAGCAGCTTAGCGCATAGAGGCAGGGGGCCCAATGAGCAGTTCTTC. Translated, it gives CASSLAHRGRGPNEQFF. Using reference TRBV7-8 and TRBJ2-1 for the parts outside the CDR3, the full variable domain is GAGVSQSPRYKVAKRGQDVALRCDPISGHVSLFWYQQALGQGPEFLTYFQNEAQLDKSGLPSDRFFAERPEGSVSTLKIQRTQQEDSAVYLCASSLAHRGRGPNEQFFGPGTRLTVL.